Detailed here is one T cell receptor (beta chain). Its cognate antigen has yet to be identified. Qualities for individual bases were not recorded, and no much larger clone is one base off. The immunoSEQ assay was used to generate TCR beta chain sequences from genomic DNA. The study's own analysis went as follows. Any CDR3 sequence that did not begin with the conserved framework cysteine at position 104 was removed by hand. Clonality was calculated as one minus the normalized Shannon's Diversity Index, with values ranging from 0 (maximal diversity) to 1 (oligoclonal). Chi-squared comparison-of-proportions tests were used to check whether the frequency of the same CDR3 differed between samples, for example brain versus blood. Public clonotypes were identified by searching immuneACCESS, and similarity to known antiviral clonotypes was assessed with the VDJdb browser. TCRdb holds this immuneACCESS table with in-frame rearrangements only. Some clones are missing; in checked studies, unresolved V genes explain under half, and the rest has no known cause. Clone size and V and J calls were adopted from that table, with D and trimming inferred from the DNA. Across this sample there are 110,000 or so clones, with 85% to 95% seen only once. Together, the top ten hold 3.5% to 4.5% of the sample.

Via the germline V gene, CDR1 is SNHLY and CDR2 FYNNEI. V is reduced by 1 base and J by 1 base, leaving a spacing of 11 bases between them. From its cysteine to its phenylalanine, the CDR3 spans 15 amino acids. The kept DNA is CDR3 alone, 45 bases in frame from the first base. This record belongs to a study of brain T cells in children with intractable seizures (dated by TCRdb to the early 2020s). Broadly, across the study: As a first screen for immune gene transcripts, resected brain tissue from 40 to 60 pediatric epilepsy surgery cases was run on a NanoString immunology panel. Among the approximately 12 selected surgery cases, pre-surgery blood was additionally sequenced for eight, leaving four cases with brain tissue only. The full study reports these points: Viral specificity was inferred only from CDR3 sequence similarity, and patients' HCMV serostatus was unknown. Because pre- and post-surgery blood were sequenced to different depths, clones absent from the pre-surgery sample may reflect undersampling.

In the paper's terms, the time point label means: resected brain tissue, or blood drawn just prior to surgery. The surgery cases that showed the highest brain T cell transcript signatures were chosen for TCR beta chain sequencing of brain tissue, and of blood when it was available. Patients had been treated with at least one anti-epileptic drug before surgery. TCR-sequenced patients were children with drug-resistant epilepsy due to tuberous sclerosis complex, focal cortical dysplasia, Rasmussen encephalitis or hemimegalencephaly. Blood samples were collected immediately before the epilepsy surgery. Bulk genomic DNA was extracted from unsorted brain tissue and whole blood with the Monarch genomic DNA purification kit.

The starting material was peripheral blood, obtained at surgery. This sequence was found in a boy younger than two with hemimegalencephaly and intractable seizures. The chain is made from TRBV2 and TRBJ2-7; matching of 6 bases hints at TRBD2 as the D gene. The DNA sequence reads TGTGCCAGCAGTGAAGGAGGTAGCGGATCCTACGAGCAGTACTTC. It is translated as CASSEGGSGSYEQYF. Outside the CDR3, residues come from the reference TRBV2 and TRBJ2-7 proteins, so the full variable domain is: EPEVTQTPSHQVTQMGQEVILRCVPISNHLYFYWYRQILGQKVEFLVSFYNNEISEKSEIFDDQFSVERPDGSNFTLKIRSTKLEDSAMYFCASSEGGSGSYEQYFGPGTRLTVT.